Below are 7 T cell receptor beta chains sequenced from a single sample in a study of CD8+ T cells in alopecia areata. Extracted from the samples, RNA was reverse transcribed into cDNA to serve as the sequencing template. Clones were sequenced by immunoSEQ multiplex PCR, and TCRdb holds only the in-frame ones, with some missing. This table holds under 150,000 clones, approximately 53% found once. Sample treatment: oral pan-JAK inhibitor, 5-10 mg twice daily. The sequences come from CD4+ T cells sorted from blood, collected at week 4, from a patient treated with tofacitinib. The receptors originated from a human donor with alopecia areata.

The chain joins TRBV5-1 to TRBJ2-5, with 10 bases fitting TRBD2. The V and J ends lost 4 bases and 3 bases, in that order; junction bases with no gene match: 6. The CDR3 has 15 residues. Germline lookup yields CDR1 SGHRS and CDR2 YFSETQ. CDR3 bases: TGCGCCAGCAGCCGCTGGACTAGCGGAAAAGAGACCCAGTACTTC. Its protein is CASSRWTSGKETQYF.

This clone is medium-sized (0.01 to 0.1%) within its sample. The chain recombines TRBV14 with TRBJ2-2; no clear D gene. The germline CDR1 and CDR2 sequences are SGHDN and FVKESK. Deletions cut 5 bases from V and 7 bases from J, with 5 bases between. CDR3 length: 11 amino acids. This CDR3 reads CASSTLGELFF. The DNA of the CDR3 is TGTGCCAGCAGCACCCTCGGGGAGCTGTTTTTT.

The chain links TRBV29-1 to TRBJ1-5; 8 nucleotides align to TRBD1. V was clipped by 6 bases and J by 5 bases; unmatched bases: 6. The germline CDR1 and CDR2 sequences are SQVTM and ANQGSEA. The CDR3 consists of 13 residues. CDR3 nucleotides: TGCAGCGTCGCAGGGGGCGCGGATCAGCCCCAGCATTTT. Protein: CSVAGGADQPQHF.

V and J are TRBV6-1 and TRBJ2-7; the D is unclear. The CDR3 is 10 amino acids. Germline CDR1 MNHNS, CDR2 SASEGT. The V and J ends lost 7 bases and 4 bases respectively, with 5 bases between them. The CDR3 sequence is CASKGYEQYF. Here the CDR3 DNA reads TGTGCCAGCAAAGGTTACGAGCAGTACTTC.

The chain joins TRBV19 to TRBJ1-1, with D possibly TRBD1 on 6 matching bases. Trimming cost V 4 bases and J 1 base, with 13 bases left between them. This CDR3 has 15 amino acids. Germline V gene data show CDR1 as LNHDA and CDR2 as SQIVND (reference sequence). The CDR3 region has the DNA TGTGCCAGTAGTACTTTACCGGACAGGAACACTGAAGCTTTCTTT. Amino acids: CASSTLPDRNTEAFF. Full variable domain (remainder filled in from reference TRBV19 and TRBJ1-1): DGGITQSPKYLFRKEGQNVTLSCEQNLNHDAMYWYRQDPGQGLRLIYYSQIVNDFQKGDIAEGYSVSREKKESFPLTVTSAQKNPTAFYLCASSTLPDRNTEAFFGQGTRLTVV.

The rearrangement joins TRBV30 to TRBJ2-3; possible D gene TRBD2, 6 bases. CDR1 is GTSNPN, CDR2 SVGIG, per germline (reference sequence). This CDR3 is 16 amino acids long. V was trimmed by 0 bases and J by 5 bases, leaving 18 bases between them. The DNA of the CDR3 is TGTGCCTGGAGTGTAAGGGCAGGGAGGACGTTAGATACGCAGTATTTT. Its translation is CAWSVRAGRTLDTQYF.

This sequence joins TRBV30 and TRBJ2-1; no firm D call. The length of the CDR3 is 13 residues. Germline loops: CDR1 GTSNPN, CDR2 SVGIG (reference sequence). Trimming removed 0 bases at V and 6 bases at J, with 9 bases between. This chain's CDR3 is CAWSVLSFNEQFF. CDR3 sequence (DNA): TGTGCCTGGAGTGTACTCTCGTTCAATGAGCAGTTCTTC.